This TCR beta chain was retrieved from a study of T cell repertoires in cytomegalovirus infection. Regarding the study as a whole: Identification of carriers of CMV plus the relevant HLA was performed using cumulative public TCR beta family frequency.

Looked up from germline, CDR1 is MNHEY and CDR2 is SVGEGT. V lost 7 bases, J lost 0 bases, and 9 bases lay in between. This CDR3 region has 13 residues. This clonotype was picked up many times. What it binds is unknown. TCRdb re-called the reads through MiXCR, storing one row per CDR3 protein. The data hold approximately 76,000 distinct CDR3 sequences, with about 4% observed a single time. The sequencing sample was made of PBMCs. J is TRBJ1-1 and V is TRBV6-2 or TRBV6-3; D call uncertain. The sequence derives from a human donor in good health (CMV status not recorded). Some clones in this sample may be carry-over from other donors' samples. The CDR3 bases are TGTGCCAGCAACATAGGACTGAACACTGAAGCTTTCTTT. It specifies CASNIGLNTEAFF.